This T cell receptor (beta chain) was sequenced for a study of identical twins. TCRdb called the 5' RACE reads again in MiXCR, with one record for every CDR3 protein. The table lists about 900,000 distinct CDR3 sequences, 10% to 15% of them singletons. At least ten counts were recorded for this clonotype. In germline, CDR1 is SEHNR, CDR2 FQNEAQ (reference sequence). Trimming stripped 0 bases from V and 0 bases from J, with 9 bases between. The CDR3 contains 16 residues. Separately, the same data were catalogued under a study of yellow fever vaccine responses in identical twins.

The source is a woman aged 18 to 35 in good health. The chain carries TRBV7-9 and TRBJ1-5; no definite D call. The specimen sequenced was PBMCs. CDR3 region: CASSLASGYSNQPQHF. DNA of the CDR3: TGTGCCAGCAGCTTAGCGTCAGGCTATAGCAATCAGCCCCAGCATTTT. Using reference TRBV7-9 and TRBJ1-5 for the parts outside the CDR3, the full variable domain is DTGVSQNPRHKITKRGQNVTFRCDPISEHNRLYWYRQTLGQGPEFLTYFQNEAQLEKSRLLSDRFSAERPKGSFSTLEIQRTEQGDSAMYLCASSLASGYSNQPQHFGDGTRLSIL.